The sequence of this T cell receptor (beta chain) was determined in a study of CXCR3-negative and CXCR3-positive naive CD8 T cells. Regarding the study as a whole: Whereas both naive subsets had comparably high diversity, memory CD8+ cells had much lower diversity. TRBV-TRBJ usage was similar across naive CXCR3 subsets but distinct in memory cells. Naive cells with CXCR3 showed TRB CDR3s that were more hydrophobic than those in CXCR3-negative naive cells. CXCR3 expression partially decreased after cryopreservation; most assays used fresh PBMCs.

CDR1 is LGHNA and CDR2 is YSLEER in the germline V gene. CDR3 length equals 19 residues. The CD45RO-CCR7+CD27+CD95- phenotype denoted naive CD8+ T cells. With regard to this clonotype: The antigen is undetermined.

The TRB libraries of cDNA were built by UMI-labeled 5' RACE. Reprocessing the 5' RACE reads, TCRdb reports a single entry for every CDR3 protein and omits DNA. The sample totals some 64,000 distinct CDR3 sequences; its top ten clones hold around 0.75%. Sequenced input: naive CXCR3+ CD8+ T cells from blood. The subset: CD45RO-CCR7+CD27+CD95- naive CD8+ T cells expressing CXCR3 (TNR3+). This chain joins TRBV4-3 and TRBJ2-1; TCRdb returns TRBD2, unconfirmable since there is no DNA. The TCR was taken from a human donor in good health. Some clones in this sample may be carry-over from other donors' samples. The chain's CDR3 is CASSPGQGLGLAGDNEQFF.